The 32 T cell receptor beta chains below all came from one sample that was sequenced in a study of blood T cell repertoires in COVID-19. Produced via immunoSEQ multiplex PCR; TCRdb's table is partial and in-frame only. This table has over 85,000 clones, 80% to 90% appearing once. Sequencing was carried out using peripheral blood. These receptor sequences come from a man aged 60 to 69 with acute or convalescent COVID-19.

The V call is TRBV2, the J call TRBJ2-5; D is possibly TRBD1 (6 bases). The CDR3 consists of 14 residues. The germline V and J ends were trimmed by 4 bases and 5 bases, with 14 bases remaining between them. Germline V lookup: CDR1 SNHLY, CDR2 FYNNEI. The CDR3 here is CASSVTGLTETQYF. In DNA, the CDR3 is TGTGCCAGCAGTGTAACAGGGCTTACTGAGACCCAGTACTTC.

This rearrangement joins TRBV10-3 to TRBJ2-1; 12 bases map to TRBD1. Germline V lookup: CDR1 ENHRY, CDR2 SYGVKD. V lost 2 bases to trimming and J lost 8 bases; unmatched junction nucleotides: 4. CDR3 length: 15 amino acids. The CDR3 nucleotides are TGTGCCATCAGTGAGCGGGACAGGGGGCGGGATGAGCAGTTCTTC. It translates to CAISERDRGRDEQFF.

The chain is built from TRBV5-1 and TRBJ2-7; 7 bases are shared with TRBD1. The CDR3 is 14 amino acids. Trimming cost V 5 bases and J 5 bases; bases outside gene matches: 10. Germline loops: CDR1 SGHRS, CDR2 YFSETQ. CDR3 region: CASRYYRGLDEQYF. In DNA, the CDR3 is TGCGCCAGCAGATACTACAGGGGCTTGGACGAGCAGTACTTC.

The V call is TRBV27, the J call TRBJ1-1; D gene ambiguous. The CDR3 runs to 13 residues. Trimming removed 2 bases at V and 1 base at J, with 5 bases between. Germline CDR1 reads MNHEY; CDR2 reads SMNVEV (reference sequence). The chain's CDR3 is CASSLARNTEAFF. DNA for the CDR3: TGTGCCAGCAGTTTAGCCAGGAACACTGAAGCTTTCTTT.

V is TRBV5-5 and J is TRBJ1-1; D uncertain. This CDR3 has 16 amino acids. Germline loops: CDR1 SGHKS, CDR2 YYEKEE (reference sequence). Trimming took off 0 bases at V and 1 base at J, with 13 bases between the two ends. The CDR3 reads CASSLGTGRPNTEAFF. The CDR3 DNA follows: TGTGCCAGCAGCTTGGGGACCGGGAGGCCGAACACTGAAGCTTTCTTT.

V and J are TRBV7-9 and TRBJ2-1; TRBD1 aligns across 9 bases. Germline-derived CDR1 and CDR2 are SEHNR and FQNEAQ (reference sequence). Trimming cost V 3 bases and J 8 bases; bases outside gene matches: 8. The length of the CDR3 is 15 residues. CDR3: CASSFMTGGRHEQFF. CDR3 nucleotide sequence: TGTGCCAGCAGCTTTATGACAGGGGGACGGCATGAGCAGTTCTTC.

This chain joins TRBV7-2 and TRBJ2-7; no clear D gene. V was pared by 4 bases and J by 3 bases, with 10 bases between. The CDR3 is 13 amino acids. CDR1 and CDR2 from the germline V gene are SGHTA and FQGNSA. CDR3 DNA sequence: TGTGCCAGCAGCTCCGGGTCGAACTACGAGCAGTACTTC. It encodes CASSSGSNYEQYF.

This chain connects TRBV4-3 to TRBJ2-4; 8 bases agree with TRBD2. Germline loops: CDR1 LGHNA, CDR2 YSLEER. The CDR3 runs to 17 residues. Trimming removed 1 base from V and 0 bases from J; junction bases left unmatched: 5. CDR3 bases: TGCGCCAGCAGCCAAGGTGTAGCGGGGTTAGCCAAAAACATTCAGTACTTC. As protein: CASSQGVAGLAKNIQYF.

This sequence joins TRBV11-2 and TRBJ1-4; TRBD1 might be the D (5 bases). From germline, CDR1 is SGHAT and CDR2 FQNNGV. The ends were cut back, 2 bases at V and 8 bases at J, with 6 bases in the middle. The CDR3 consists of 12 residues. The CDR3 sequence is CASSLSGEKLFF. CDR3 in DNA: TGTGCCAGCAGCTTATCAGGGGAAAAACTGTTTTTT.

The CDR3 nucleotides read TGTGCCAGCTCACCCCTTCCGGGACAGAAATTCTCTGGAAACACCATATATTTT. This sequence encodes CASSPLPGQKFSGNTIYF. V usage is TRBV18 and J usage is TRBJ1-3, with TRBD1 identical over 7 bases. The trim removed 3 bases at V and 0 bases at J, leaving 11 bases unmatched. CDR1 and CDR2 from the germline V gene are KGHSH and LQKENI. The CDR3 loop spans 18 amino acids. The whole variable domain, remainder taken from reference TRBV18 and TRBJ1-3, is NAGVMQNPRHLVRRRGQEARLRCSPMKGHSHVYWYRQLPEEGLKFMVYLQKENIIDESGMPKERFSAEFPKEGPSILRIQQVVRGDSAAYFCASSPLPGQKFSGNTIYFGEGSWLTVV.

CDR3 in amino acids: CASSRDRAGGYTF. CDR3 DNA sequence: TGTGCCAGCAGCCGCGACCGGGCGGGAGGCTACACCTTC. The chain employs TRBV3-1 (or the pseudogene TRBV3-2) and TRBJ1-2; D call uncertain. CDR3 length: 13 residues. V was shortened by 4 bases and J by 8 bases, with 14 bases between the two germline ends. In germline, CDR1 is LGHDT, CDR2 YNNKEL (reference sequence).

V gene TRBV2 combines with J gene TRBJ2-2; D is unresolved. V lost 4 bases and J lost 5, with 8 bases in between. The CDR3 totals 13 residues. Germline V gives CDR1 SNHLY, CDR2 FYNNEI. CDR3 in amino acids: CASSGERTGELFF. For the CDR3, the DNA is TGTGCCAGCAGTGGTGAGAGGACCGGGGAGCTGTTTTTT.

CDR3 in DNA: TGTGCCAGTAGTACCCGGGACAGGGGGCTTGGTGGCAATCAGCCCCAGCATTTT. Its translation is CASSTRDRGLGGNQPQHF. The V gene is TRBV19, the J gene TRBJ1-5, with 12 bases fitting TRBD1. The CDR3 sequence is 18 residues long. The V gene's germline CDR1 is LNHDA and CDR2 SQIVND (reference sequence). V gave up 4 bases and J gave up 2 bases; unmatched junction bases: 9.

The V call is TRBV2, the J call TRBJ1-1; D unresolved. Germline V gene data show CDR1 as SNHLY and CDR2 as FYNNEI. This CDR3 has 11 amino acids. Trimming removed 6 bases at V and 8 bases at J, with 10 bases between. CDR3 residues: CASRADGEAFF. CDR3 bases: TGTGCCAGCAGAGCGGACGGAGAAGCTTTCTTT.

The chain carries TRBV28 and TRBJ2-7; 10 positions match TRBD1. There are 15 residues in the CDR3. CDR1 and CDR2 (germline): MDHEN, SYDVKM. The V segment lost 3 bases and the J segment 2 bases; nucleotides outside the gene matches: 4. CDR3 in amino acids: CASSFGDRGTYEQYF. The CDR3 DNA follows: TGTGCCAGCAGTTTCGGGGACAGGGGAACCTACGAGCAGTACTTC.

The chain couples TRBV6-5 to TRBJ1-1; unclear D gene. V was shortened by 7 bases and J by 1 base, with 13 bases between the two germline ends. CDR3 length: 14 residues. Germline CDR1 MNHEY, CDR2 SVGAGI. CDR3 region: CASTLQYPNTEAFF. CDR3 nucleotide sequence: TGTGCCAGCACGTTACAGTACCCGAACACTGAAGCTTTCTTT.

The chain has TRBV6-5 and TRBJ2-3; the match to TRBD2 covers 10 bases. The germline V gene has CDR1 MNHEY and CDR2 SVGAGI. The CDR3 spans 14 residues. The V gene end was trimmed by 6 bases and the J gene end by 4 bases; junction bases not matched to a gene: 4. In nucleotides, the CDR3 is TGTGCCAGCAGGAGCGGGGGGGGTTCAGATACGCAGTATTTT. It codes for CASRSGGGSDTQYF.

CDR3 protein: CASGPPTVSTDTQYF. CDR3 nucleotides: TGTGCCAGCGGGCCCCCGACAGTTAGCACAGATACGCAGTATTTT. V gene TRBV28 combines with J gene TRBJ2-3; D possibly corresponds to TRBD1 (5 bases). The V gene's germline CDR1 is MDHEN and CDR2 SYDVKM. V was clipped by 8 bases and J by 0 bases, with 15 bases between them. This CDR3 contains 15 residues.

The CDR3 region is CASSFWTVKTQYF. The CDR3 nucleotides read TGTGCCAGCAGTTTCTGGACAGTAAAGACCCAGTACTTC. The chain uses TRBV12-3 or TRBV12-4 and TRBJ2-5; the D gene is possibly TRBD1 (6 bases). CDR3 length: 13 residues. Trimming stripped 3 bases from V and 6 bases from J, with 11 bases between.

This rearrangement joins TRBV27 to TRBJ1-1; unclear D gene. The CDR3 length is 14 residues. Per the germline V gene, CDR1 is MNHEY and CDR2 is SMNVEV (reference sequence). Trimming removed 6 bases from V and 5 bases from J, with 16 bases in between. DNA for the CDR3: TGTGCCAGCAGCCCCGACGGGAGGAGGACTGAAGCTTTCTTT. The encoded protein is CASSPDGRRTEAFF.

This clone was recorded a few times. CDR3 DNA: TGTGCCAGCAGGAGGAGGCGGGAGGACACTGAAGCTTTCTTT. Encoded protein: CASRRRREDTEAFF. V is TRBV27 and J is TRBJ1-1; D remains unclear. This CDR3 is 14 amino acids long. CDR1 is MNHEY and CDR2 is SMNVEV in the germline V gene (reference sequence). V lost 6 bases to trimming and J lost 3 bases, with 14 bases between them.

The chain employs TRBV27 and TRBJ2-3, with TRBD2 matching 11 bases. The CDR3 totals 18 residues. Trimming at V came to 1 base and at J to 0 bases, leaving 6 bases not matched to a gene. CDR1 MNHEY and CDR2 SMNVEV come from the germline V gene (reference sequence). The CDR3 DNA is TGTGCCAGCAGTTTATTACTAGCGGGGGCCACAAGCACAGATACGCAGTATTTT. Encoded protein: CASSLLLAGATSTDTQYF.

This chain links TRBV7-2 with TRBJ2-7, with D possibly matching TRBD2 (6 bases). Trimming took off 2 bases at V and 4 bases at J, with 9 bases between the two ends. The germline gives CDR1 SGHTA, CDR2 FQGNSA. The CDR3 runs 13 residues. Here the CDR3 DNA reads TGTGCCAGCAGCTTATTAGCGGTATACGAGCAGTACTTC. It translates to CASSLLAVYEQYF.

The chain is built from TRBV5-6 and TRBJ2-3; 7 nucleotides match TRBD1. The CDR3 is 17 residues long. Germline CDR1 SGHDT, CDR2 YYEEEE. V trimming: 3 bases; J trimming: 2 bases; junction bases outside the gene matches: 12. CDR3 coding DNA: TGTGCCAGCAGCTATACTACAGGGGAATGGGTCACAGATACGCAGTATTTT. Its protein is CASSYTTGEWVTDTQYF.

This rearrangement joins TRBV29-1 to TRBJ1-4; 9 nucleotides match TRBD1. Germline CDR1 reads SQVTM; CDR2 reads ANQGSEA. V dropped 6 bases and J dropped 4; count of bases not matched to a gene: 9. This CDR3 has 15 residues. The CDR3 reads CSVGRTGDLNEKLFF. The CDR3 nucleotides are TGCAGCGTAGGAAGGACAGGGGACCTTAATGAAAAACTGTTTTTT.

The V and J genes are TRBV24-1 and TRBJ1-4; D is uncertain. Germline-derived CDR1 and CDR2 are KGHDR and SFDVKD. With 5 bases removed from V and 8 bases from J, the gap between germline ends came to 11 bases. There are 13 residues in the CDR3. CDR3: CATSAGIGEKLFF. The CDR3 DNA reads as TGTGCCACCAGTGCGGGTATCGGGGAAAAACTGTTTTTT.

V gene TRBV7-9 combines with J gene TRBJ2-6; the match to TRBD1 covers 11 bases. The CDR3 is 19 residues long. The ends lost 2 bases at V and 2 bases at J; junction bases unmatched: 8. Germline loops: CDR1 SEHNR, CDR2 FQNEAQ (reference sequence). CDR3 bases: TGTGCCAGCAGCTTAACCGGGACAGGGGGACCCCCTGGGGCCAACGTCCTGACTTTC. Translating it yields CASSLTGTGGPPGANVLTF.

This chain uses TRBV3-1 (or the pseudogene TRBV3-2) with TRBJ1-2, with 8 nucleotides matching TRBD1. Germline lookup yields CDR1 LGHDT and CDR2 YNNKEL (reference sequence). CDR3 length: 13 amino acids. V lost 4 bases and J lost 2; bases outside the gene matches: 0. The CDR3 nucleotides are TGTGCCAGCAGCCCAGGGGGCAACTATGGCTACACCTTC. This encodes CASSPGGNYGYTF.

The rearrangement links TRBV11-2 to TRBJ2-1; 8 bases are a match to TRBD2. Germline values: CDR1 SGHAT, CDR2 FQNNGV. With V trimmed by 4 bases and J by 1 base, 9 bases remained unmatched. This CDR3 has 17 residues. CDR3 loop: CASSSPSGGGSYNEQFF. The CDR3 bases are TGTGCCAGCAGCTCACCCTCAGGCGGGGGGTCCTACAATGAGCAGTTCTTC. Combining the CDR3 with reference TRBV11-2 and TRBJ2-1 gives the whole variable domain EAGVAQSPRYKIIEKRQSVAFWCNPISGHATLYWYQQILGQGPKLLIQFQNNGVVDDSQLPKDRFSAERLKGVDSTLKIQPAKLEDSAVYLCASSSPSGGGSYNEQFFGPGTRLTVL.

The chain carries TRBV5-6 and TRBJ1-4, with D hard to call. CDR3 length equals 15 residues. Germline CDR1 is SGHDT and CDR2 is YYEEEE. V was shortened by 2 bases and J by 5 bases, with 13 bases between the two germline ends. The CDR3 DNA follows: TGTGCCAGCAGCTTAGTCTCTATTAAGAATGAAAAACTGTTTTTT. Amino acid sequence: CASSLVSIKNEKLFF.

This chain connects TRBV4-1 to TRBJ2-2; possibly TRBD2 for D (5 bases). CDR1 is MGHRA and CDR2 is YSYEKL in the germline V gene. This CDR3 comprises 14 residues. The germline V and J ends were trimmed by 0 bases and 5 bases, with 7 bases remaining between them. CDR3 bases: TGCGCCAGCAGCCAAGAGAGGGAGACCGGGGAGCTGTTTTTT. Translating it yields CASSQERETGELFF.

This clone has only a few counts. This chain joins TRBV2 and TRBJ2-1; D is perhaps TRBD2 (5 bases). Germline lookup yields CDR1 SNHLY and CDR2 FYNNEI. Trimming removed 4 bases from V and 9 bases from J, with 13 bases in between. CDR3 length: 13 amino acids. CDR3 sequence reads: CASSVSRGSEQFF. DNA of the CDR3: TGTGCCAGCAGTGTTAGCCGGGGTAGTGAGCAGTTCTTC.